This T cell receptor beta chain was sequenced during a study of blood T cells in healthy people across ages. Whole-study findings and limits: Bulk PBMC profiling left naive and antigen-experienced comparisons inconclusive.

CDR1 SGHAT and CDR2 FQNNGV come from the germline V gene. V lost 5 bases and J 2 bases, leaving 13 bases between the germline ends. The CDR3 runs to 16 residues. Isolation of PBMCs gave at least 7 million cells per sample. Combining a sample-barcoded 5' primer with a J-beta primer mix, a second PCR ran for about 7 to 11 cycles. CDR3-containing paired-end reads numbered at least 2.5 million in each sample. MiXCR was run by TCRdb on the 5' RACE reads, yielding one entry per CDR3 protein. In the table there are about 930,000 distinct CDR3 sequences, 25% to 35% of which are singletons. A word on this clonotype: The antigen remains undetermined.

The same sample was also used in a study of T cells of mothers and their children.

V usage is TRBV11-2 and J usage is TRBJ1-6; TRBD1 is a possible D gene (5 bases). The sequenced material came from blood. This TCR derives from a woman in her thirties or forties in good health. The CDR3 here is CASSPFQGPYNSPLHF. The CDR3, as DNA: TGTGCCAGCAGCCCATTTCAGGGCCCCTATAATTCACCCCTCCACTTT.